Listed below are T cell receptor beta chains from one sample, sequenced in a study of OX40 agonist ivuxolimab in advanced cancers. Clones were sequenced by immunoSEQ multiplex PCR, and TCRdb holds only the in-frame ones, with some missing. The table shows fewer than 85,000 clones, with 85% to 95% occurring only once. Source: CD4+ or CD8+ T cells sorted from blood, taken in a trial of the OX40 agonist ivuxolimab. These receptors came from an adult with an advanced solid tumor such as melanoma, head and neck, liver or kidney cancer. CDR3s include the opening cysteine and the closing phenylalanine or tryptophan. Only some rows state a clone size, as once, few, many or a class for expanded clones.

CDR3aa: CASSPGLAMYNEQFF
j_gene: TRBJ2-1
v_gene: TRBV18
abundance: NA

CDR3aa: CASSEGAVNYGYTF
j_gene: TRBJ1-2
v_gene: TRBV6-1
abundance: NA

CDR3aa: CASSVGTTYEQYF
j_gene: TRBJ2-7
v_gene: TRBV6-1
abundance: NA

CDR3aa: CASSPDSNQPQHF
j_gene: TRBJ1-5
v_gene: TRBV11-2
abundance: NA

CDR3aa: CASRSARAMNTEAFF
j_gene: TRBJ1-1
v_gene: TRBV5-6
abundance: NA

CDR3aa: CASRRRRGLQEKLFF
j_gene: TRBJ1-4
v_gene: TRBV28
abundance: once

CDR3aa: CASSWTGGYEQYF
j_gene: TRBJ2-7
v_gene: TRBV7-3
abundance: NA

CDR3aa: CASSLDRTSGRNEQFF
j_gene: TRBJ2-1
v_gene: TRBV7-2
abundance: NA

CDR3aa: CASSQANEKLFF
j_gene: TRBJ1-4
v_gene: TRBV6-6
abundance: NA

CDR3aa: CASSLSGGNSPLHF
j_gene: TRBJ1-6
v_gene: TRBV7-3
abundance: NA

CDR3aa: CATSSPRGGRRETQYF
j_gene: TRBJ2-5
v_gene: TRBV15
abundance: NA

CDR3aa: CASSLRKTPGDPVDYGYTF
j_gene: TRBJ1-2
v_gene: TRBV5-8
abundance: NA

CDR3aa: CASRMDRGPSGANVLTF
j_gene: TRBJ2-6
v_gene: TRBV19
abundance: once

CDR3aa: CASSLRPGSGANVLTF
j_gene: TRBJ2-6
v_gene: TRBV7-3
abundance: NA

CDR3aa: CASSRRDFSGALHF
j_gene: TRBJ1-6
v_gene: TRBV11-2
abundance: NA

CDR3aa: CASSQRAGEKLFF
j_gene: TRBJ1-4
v_gene: TRBV4-3
abundance: few

CDR3aa: CASSLASLAVFYEQYF
j_gene: TRBJ2-7
v_gene: TRBV5-5
abundance: NA

CDR3aa: CASSHLDRDEAFF
j_gene: TRBJ1-1
v_gene: TRBV7-3
abundance: NA

CDR3aa: CASSSTGNPYEQYF
j_gene: TRBJ2-7
v_gene: TRBV6-5
abundance: NA

CDR3aa: CTSSRRLVVNQNTGELFF
j_gene: TRBJ2-2
v_gene: TRBV1
abundance: NA

CDR3aa: CASTHEGRPSQPQHF
j_gene: TRBJ1-5
v_gene: TRBV6-1
abundance: once